A selection of T cell receptor beta chains follows, all from one sample in a study of blood T cell repertoires in COVID-19. Generated by immunoSEQ multiplex PCR, the TCRdb table keeps only in-frame clones and is missing some. The sample lists about 55,000 clones, 80% to 95% occurring once. The specimen sequenced was peripheral blood. The source of these receptors is a human donor with active COVID-19. The donor label of this sample is uncertain. The CDR3 runs from the conserved cysteine through the conserved F or W. A D gene is named only where the DNA matches it firmly. Rows give clone size only sometimes, using once, few, many, or a class for an expanded clone.

v_gene	j_gene	abundance	d_gene	CDR3nt	CDR3aa
TRBV10-2	TRBJ2-1	-	TRBD1	TGCGCCAGCCGAAGACAGGGTCTGTCCAACAATGAGCAGTTCTTC	CASRRQGLSNNEQFF
TRBV7-9	TRBJ1-2	-	TRBD1	TGTGCCAGCAGCACCGGACAGGGGGCGCGTGGCTACACCTTC	CASSTGQGARGYTF
TRBV6-2/TRBV6-3	TRBJ1-1	-	-	TGTGCCAGCAGTCCGGGACACCTGAACACTGAAGCTTTCTTT	CASSPGHLNTEAFF
TRBV10-2	TRBJ2-6	-	-	TGCGCCAGCAGCTCCAGGGGCTCTGGGGCCAACGTCCTGACTTTC	CASSSRGSGANVLTF
TRBV9	TRBJ2-4	-	-	TGTGCCACCCCTCTGAGAAAAAACATTCAGTACTTC	CATPLRKNIQYF
TRBV3-1/TRBV3-2	TRBJ2-1	-	-	TGTGCCAGCAGCCCGGGACAATCCTACAATGAGCAGTTCTTC	CASSPGQSYNEQFF
TRBV27	TRBJ1-5	few	-	TGTGCCAGCAGTCAAACAGGGTTCAATCAGCCCCAGCATTTT	CASSQTGFNQPQHF
TRBV27	TRBJ2-7	-	TRBD2	TGTGCCAGCAGTCCCGGGACTAGCGGAACGTCCTACGAGCAGTACTTC	CASSPGTSGTSYEQYF
TRBV5-4	TRBJ1-4	-	TRBD1	TGTGCCAGCAGCTGGACAGGACTTAACGAAAAACTGTTTTTT	CASSWTGLNEKLFF
TRBV5-1	TRBJ2-5	-	-	TGCGCCAGCAGCGGTACAGGGCCGGGAGAGACCCAGTACTTC	CASSGTGPGETQYF
TRBV3-1/TRBV3-2	TRBJ1-6	few	-	TGTGCCAGCAGCCGGGAGGGGTGGAATTCACCCCTCCACTTT	CASSREGWNSPLHF
TRBV4-1	TRBJ2-3	-	TRBD2	TGCGCCAGCAACCAAGCGGGGGGTAGCACAGATACGCAGTATTTT	CASNQAGGSTDTQYF
TRBV27	TRBJ1-2	-	TRBD1	TGTGCCAGCAGTTTAAGGGCGGACAGGGCGCTTCTCACCTTC	CASSLRADRALLTF
TRBV5-1	TRBJ1-2	-	TRBD1	TGCGCCAGCAGCTTAGGGACAGCCGGATACTATGGCTACACCTTC	CASSLGTAGYYGYTF
TRBV18	TRBJ1-4	-	-	TGTGCCAGCTCACCAGGGCAGGTGGTGGGTGAAAAACTGTTTTTT	CASSPGQVVGEKLFF
TRBV4-2	TRBJ2-2	-	TRBD1	TGTGCCAGCAGCCAAGATACAGGGGGCGCTGGCACCGGGGAGCTGTTTTTT	CASSQDTGGAGTGELFF
TRBV5-1	TRBJ2-1	-	TRBD2	TGCGCCAGCAGCTCCCTCCCCCGGACTAGCGGAAATGAGCAGTTCTTC	CASSSLPRTSGNEQFF
TRBV6-5	TRBJ2-7	-	-	TGTGCCAGCAGGAGGGGCAGGGGCTACTCCTACGAGCAGTACTTC	CASRRGRGYSYEQYF
TRBV11-1	TRBJ1-4	-	TRBD1	TGTGCCAGCAGCTTGGGGGACCGGGACAGGCGTGAAAAACTGTTTTTT	CASSLGDRDRREKLFF
TRBV28	TRBJ1-1	-	-	TGTGCCAGCAGTTTCGGTCAGGGGCGAGCTTTCTTT	CASSFGQGRAFF
TRBV7-6	TRBJ2-7	-	TRBD1	TGTGCCAGCAGCTTGGGACAGCTGAGCGTCGAGCAGTACTTC	CASSLGQLSVEQYF
TRBV9	TRBJ2-2	-	-	TGTGCCAGCAGCGCCCCCGGACTCGGGGACACCGGGGAGCTGTTTTTT	CASSAPGLGDTGELFF
TRBV18	TRBJ1-6	-	-	TGTGCCAGCTCACCCGGGAGCTCCTATAATTCACCCCTCCACTTT	CASSPGSSYNSPLHF
TRBV5-8	TRBJ2-1	-	-	TGTGCCAGCAGCCCCCCACGTGTTCTGTCTGGGAGCTACAATGAGCAGTTCTTC	CASSPPRVLSGSYNEQFF
TRBV7-6	TRBJ2-3	-	TRBD1	TGTGCCAGCAGCTCCAGGGGGTCTAGCACAGATACGCAGTATTTT	CASSSRGSSTDTQYF
TRBV5-1	TRBJ1-6	-	-	TGCGCCAGCAGCCTACAACAGAATTCACCCCTCCACTTT	CASSLQQNSPLHF
TRBV7-9	TRBJ2-7	-	-	TGTGCCAGCAGCTTAGGGACTCCGGGCTACGAGCAGTACTTC	CASSLGTPGYEQYF
TRBV5-5	TRBJ1-5	-	TRBD1	TGTGCCAGCAGCTGGGGGACAGGGGGCGATCAGCCCCAGCATTTT	CASSWGTGGDQPQHF
TRBV4-3	TRBJ2-3	few	-	TGCGCCAGCAGCCAAGAGAGGGGAGGAGCAGATACGCAGTATTTT	CASSQERGGADTQYF
TRBV9	TRBJ2-3	-	-	TGTGCCAGCAGCGTAGACCTAGCGGATACGCAGTATTTT	CASSVDLADTQYF
TRBV30	TRBJ1-2	-	-	TGTGCCTGGAGTGTAACAGTCAACTATGGCTACACCTTC	CAWSVTVNYGYTF
TRBV16	TRBJ2-1	-	-	TGTGCCAGCAGCCAATGGAAGGGGTCTTCATACAATGAGCAGTTCTTC	CASSQWKGSSYNEQFF
TRBV5-5	TRBJ2-2	-	-	TGTGCCAGCAGCTTGGCGCGGACAGCCACCGGGGAGCTGTTTTTT	CASSLARTATGELFF
TRBV20-1	TRBJ1-1	-	-	TGCAGTGCTAGTCCCACCGGGGGGGGGATGAACACTGAAGCTTTCTTT	CSASPTGGGMNTEAFF
TRBV9	TRBJ2-1	-	TRBD2	TGTGCCAGCAGCCCCCGCGGGGGAAATGAGCAGTTCTTC	CASSPRGGNEQFF
TRBV7-3	TRBJ2-1	-	-	TGTGCCAGCAGCTTACAGGGCGCCTCCTTCAATGAGCAGTTCTTC	CASSLQGASFNEQFF
TRBV7-9	TRBJ1-1	-	-	TGTGCCAGCAGCCAGGGGTCTGAAGCTTTCTTT	CASSQGSEAFF
TRBV5-8	TRBJ2-4	-	-	TGTGCCAGCAGCTTGGTCGTAGCCAAAAACATTCAGTACTTC	CASSLVVAKNIQYF
TRBV6-5	TRBJ1-2	-	TRBD1	TGTGCCAGCAGGTTGACAGGGGAAGGGTATGGCTACACCTTC	CASRLTGEGYGYTF
TRBV6-5	TRBJ2-7	-	TRBD2	TGTGCCAGCAGTTTCCTTTCCGGGGAGGGATCCTACGAGCAGTACTTC	CASSFLSGEGSYEQYF
TRBV5-6	TRBJ2-7	-	-	TGTGCCAGCAGCTTGGGGGCTTCGGTCGAGCAGTACTTC	CASSLGASVEQYF
TRBV27	TRBJ2-7	few	-	TGTGCCAGCAGTTTGAGGGGGAACGTCTACGAGCAGTACTTC	CASSLRGNVYEQYF